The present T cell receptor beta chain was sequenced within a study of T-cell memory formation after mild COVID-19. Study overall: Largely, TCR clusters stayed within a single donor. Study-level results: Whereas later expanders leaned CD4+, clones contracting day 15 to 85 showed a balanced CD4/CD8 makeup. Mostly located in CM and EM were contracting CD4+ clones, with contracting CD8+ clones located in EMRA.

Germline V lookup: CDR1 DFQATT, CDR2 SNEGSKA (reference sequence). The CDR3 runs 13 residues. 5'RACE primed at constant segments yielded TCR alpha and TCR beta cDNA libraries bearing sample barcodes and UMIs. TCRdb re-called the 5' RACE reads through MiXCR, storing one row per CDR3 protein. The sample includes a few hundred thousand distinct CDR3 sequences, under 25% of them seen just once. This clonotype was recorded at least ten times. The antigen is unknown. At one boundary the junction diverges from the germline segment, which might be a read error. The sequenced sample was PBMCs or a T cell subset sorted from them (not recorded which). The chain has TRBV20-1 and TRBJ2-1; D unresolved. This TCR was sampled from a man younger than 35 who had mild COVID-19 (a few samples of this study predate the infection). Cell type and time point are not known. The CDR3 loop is CSARVSAGAEQFF. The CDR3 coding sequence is TGCAGTGCAAGAGTCTCGGCAGGAGCTGAGCAGTTCTTC.